These 31 T cell receptor beta chains were sequenced from one sample in a study of blood T cell repertoires in COVID-19. TCRdb keeps only in-frame clones here, not all; method: immunoSEQ multiplex PCR. Among roughly 330,000 clones listed, around 87% were seen once. The sequenced material came from PBMCs or T cells enriched from blood (not recorded which). The receptors derive from a woman in her twenties or thirties who had recovered from COVID-19.

This clone was observed a few times. The rearrangement uses TRBV9 and TRBJ1-4; D remains ambiguous. Germline CDR1 is SGDLS and CDR2 is YYNGEE. The CDR3 is made up of 17 amino acids. Trimming removed 4 bases from V and 2 bases from J, with 18 bases in between. The CDR3: CASSPLTPGSTNEKLFF. The CDR3 nucleotides are TGTGCCAGCAGCCCTCTTACCCCGGGGTCCACTAATGAAAAACTGTTTTTT.

Comment on this clone: This sample includes further DNA sequences coding for the same CDR3. The chain couples TRBV7-6 to TRBJ1-4; TRBD1 matches 7 bases. Germline CDR1 is SGHVS and CDR2 is FNYEAQ. There are 15 residues in the CDR3. V trimming: 5 bases; J trimming: 4 bases; junction bases outside the gene matches: 7. This CDR3 is CASSLDRAFNEKLFF. The CDR3, as DNA: TGTGCCAGCAGCCTAGACAGGGCTTTTAATGAAAAACTGTTTTTT.

This clone was seen only a few times. The DNA for the CDR3 is TGTGCCAGCAGCCCTTACCTAGCTAACTATGGCTACACCTTC. Its protein product is CASSPYLANYGYTF. This chain connects TRBV7-2 to TRBJ1-2; D not certain. Germline V gene sequence: CDR1 SGHTA, CDR2 FQGNSA. V shed 5 bases and J shed 0 bases, with 10 bases lying between them. The CDR3 has 14 residues.

J is TRBJ1-1 and V is TRBV29-1, with a tentative D call TRBD1 (5 bases). The CDR3 loop spans 12 amino acids. V was cut by 7 bases and J by 0 bases, with 9 bases left in between. CDR1 is SQVTM, CDR2 ANQGSEA, per germline. This chain's CDR3 is CSAMTVNTEAFF. The CDR3 region has the DNA TGCAGCGCTATGACAGTGAACACTGAAGCTTTCTTT.

The chain is built from TRBV7-8 and TRBJ1-5, with D possibly matching TRBD1 (5 bases). The germline gives CDR1 SGHVS, CDR2 FQNEAQ. The CDR3 runs to 15 residues. V dropped 1 base and J dropped 3 bases, with 10 bases sitting between them. CDR3 sequence (DNA): TGTGCCAGCAGCTTAGACCGACAGAACAATCAGCCCCAGCATTTT. Translating it yields CASSLDRQNNQPQHF.

The V and J genes are TRBV4-3 and TRBJ1-2, with 7 bases matching TRBD1. Per germline, CDR1 LGHNA and CDR2 YSLEER. CDR3 length: 14 residues. The junction had 7 bases not matched to a gene; V was cut back by 1 base and J by 8 bases. The CDR3 spells CASSQGLQGSGYTF. The CDR3 nucleotides are TGCGCCAGCAGCCAAGGGTTACAGGGGTCCGGCTACACCTTC.

The V and J genes are TRBV18 and TRBJ2-1; a possible D gene is TRBD2 (5 bases). Germline V gene lookup returns CDR1 KGHSH and CDR2 LQKENI. V dropped 2 bases and J dropped 4 bases, with 12 bases sitting between them. This CDR3 has 15 amino acids. The CDR3 loop reads CASSPARVGYNEQFF. The CDR3 DNA is TGTGCCAGCTCACCAGCGAGGGTGGGGTACAATGAGCAGTTCTTC.

The CDR3 DNA reads TGTGCCAGCAGCCTGACGGGGGGATCCGGGGAGCTGTTTTTT. It encodes CASSLTGGSGELFF. The V and J genes are TRBV7-9 and TRBJ2-2, with 7 bases fitting TRBD2. This CDR3 is 14 amino acids long. Per germline, CDR1 SEHNR and CDR2 FQNEAQ (reference sequence). J was trimmed by 6 bases and V by 5 bases; bases with no gene match: 6.

This sequence joins TRBV11-3 and TRBJ2-1, with D hard to call. CDR1 and CDR2 (germline): SGHNT, YENEEA. The CDR3 loop spans 13 amino acids. V was shortened by 5 bases and J by 0 bases, with 5 bases between the two germline ends. CDR3 protein: CASSPSSYNEQFF. The CDR3 region has the DNA TGTGCCAGCAGCCCGAGCTCCTACAATGAGCAGTTCTTC. Filled out from reference TRBV11-3 and TRBJ2-1, the complete variable domain reads EAGVVQSPRYKIIEKKQPVAFWCNPISGHNTLYWYLQNLGQGPELLIRYENEEAVDDSQLPKDRFSAERLKGVDSTLKIQPAELGDSAVYLCASSPSSYNEQFFGPGTRLTVL.

This clone turned up a few times. The chain combines TRBV6-2 or TRBV6-3 with TRBJ2-1, with D uncertain. Germline V CDR1 and CDR2: MNHEY, SVGEGT. The CDR3 extends over 14 amino acids. V was shortened by 6 bases and J by 2 bases, with 11 bases between the two germline ends. CDR3 in DNA: TGTGCCAGCAGCCCCAGGCCCCCCTACAATGAGCAGTTCTTC. Its translation: CASSPRPPYNEQFF.

J is TRBJ2-5 and V is TRBV4-1; TRBD1 matches 7 bases. V lost 5 bases and J lost 9; bases outside the gene matches: 15. Per germline, CDR1 MGHRA and CDR2 YSYEKL. The CDR3 runs 15 residues. CDR3 coding DNA: TGCGCCAGCAGCGGAACAGGGGCCTCAGAGGGCGCCCAGTACTTC. Translation gives CASSGTGASEGAQYF.

This clone was seen just once. The chain joins TRBV5-4 to TRBJ1-3; 9 bases are a match to TRBD1. The V gene end was trimmed by 9 bases and the J gene end by 4 bases; junction bases not matched to a gene: 11. Germline V gene lookup returns CDR1 SGHNT and CDR2 YYREEE (reference sequence). The CDR3 runs to 15 residues. DNA for the CDR3: TGTGCCACCCTGGAGGGACAGGGTTCGGGAAACACCATATATTTT. This codes for CATLEGQGSGNTIYF. The variable domain in full, with the rest retrieved from reference TRBV5-4 and TRBJ1-3, is ETGVTQSPTHLIKTRGQQVTLRCSSQSGHNTVSWYQQALGQGPQFIFQYYREEENGRGNFPPRFSGLQFPNYSSELNVNALELDDSALYLCATLEGQGSGNTIYFGEGSWLTVV.

The chain links TRBV9 to TRBJ1-1; 7 nucleotides line up with TRBD1. Germline-derived CDR1 and CDR2 are SGDLS and YYNGEE. V gave up 2 bases and J gave up 4 bases; unmatched junction bases: 2. The CDR3 sequence is 13 residues long. The CDR3 nucleotides are TGTGCCAGCAGCGTGTCAGGGGGCACTGAAGCTTTCTTT. This encodes CASSVSGGTEAFF.

This sequence joins TRBV9 and TRBJ2-5, with 7 bases that match TRBD2. The CDR3 has 15 residues. Germline V gives CDR1 SGDLS, CDR2 YYNGEE. V lost 4 bases and J lost 5; bases outside the gene matches: 11. The CDR3 loop is CASSKWEGRRETQYF. The DNA of the CDR3 is TGTGCCAGCAGCAAGTGGGAGGGACGAAGGGAGACCCAGTACTTC.

The chain links TRBV5-1 to TRBJ1-2, with a possible D match to TRBD1 (6 bases). From germline, CDR1 is SGHRS and CDR2 YFSETQ. V was pared by 4 bases and J by 2 bases, with 12 bases between. There are 14 residues in the CDR3. The CDR3 nucleotides are TGCGCCAGCAGCGGCAGGGGTTCCAACTATGGCTACACCTTC. This translates into CASSGRGSNYGYTF.

The J gene is TRBJ1-1, the V gene TRBV28, with D possibly matching TRBD1 (6 bases). Germline-derived CDR1 and CDR2 are MDHEN and SYDVKM. V was trimmed by 2 bases and J by 4 bases, leaving 8 bases between them. The CDR3 has 13 amino acids. CDR3 sequence: CASSLTRGTEAFF. CDR3 nucleotides: TGTGCCAGCAGTTTAACCAGGGGCACTGAAGCTTTCTTT. The complete variable domain, with remaining parts taken from reference TRBV28 and TRBJ1-1, reads DVKVTQSSRYLVKRTGEKVFLECVQDMDHENMFWYRQDPGLGLRLIYFSYDVKMKEKGDIPEGYSVSREKKERFSLILESASTNQTSMYLCASSLTRGTEAFFGQGTRLTVV.

Concerning this clone: The junction departs from the called germline gene at one end, perhaps through a read error. The chain links TRBV28 to TRBJ1-6; D is uncertain. The CDR3 contains 11 residues. Germline V gene data show CDR1 as MDHEN and CDR2 as SYDVKM. The CDR3 DNA sequence: TGTGCCAGCAGTTATAGTTCACCCCTCCACTTT. Its protein is CASSYSSPLHF.

The chain joins TRBV5-4 to TRBJ1-6; possible D gene TRBD1, 5 bases. The CDR3 has 14 amino acids. The germline gives CDR1 SGHNT, CDR2 YYREEE (reference sequence). Deletions cut 0 bases from V and 7 bases from J, with 8 bases between. The CDR3 protein is CASSLDRNNSPLHF. The CDR3 DNA reads TGTGCCAGCAGCTTGGACAGGAACAATTCACCCCTCCACTTT.

Concerning this clone: This sample also contains other DNA sequences that code for the same CDR3. The chain recombines TRBV9 with TRBJ1-1; unclear D gene. The CDR3 consists of 13 residues. The V and J ends lost 4 bases and 0 bases respectively, with 7 bases between them. CDR1 and CDR2 from the germline V gene are SGDLS and YYNGEE. CDR3 sequence (DNA): TGTGCCAGCAGCCCCACGGTGAACACTGAAGCTTTCTTT. This encodes CASSPTVNTEAFF. Full variable domain (rest looked up from reference TRBV9 and TRBJ1-1): DSGVTQTPKHLITATGQRVTLRCSPRSGDLSVYWYQQSLDQGLQFLIQYYNGEERAKGNILERFSAQQFPDLHSELNLSSLELGDSALYFCASSPTVNTEAFFGQGTRLTVV.

The rearrangement uses TRBV5-1 and TRBJ2-1, with a weak D call TRBD1 (5 bases). The CDR3 consists of 12 residues. CDR1 SGHRS and CDR2 YFSETQ come from the germline V gene. Between the trimmed V and J ends, which lost 4 bases and 10 bases, there was a span of 12 bases. The CDR3 DNA is TGCGCCAGCAGCCCCTCAGGGCACGAGCAGTTCTTC. It encodes CASSPSGHEQFF.

This sequence joins TRBV7-8 and TRBJ2-2, with 7 bases fitting TRBD1. The V and J ends lost 8 bases and 5 bases, in that order; junction bases with no gene match: 8. Germline V lookup: CDR1 SGHVS, CDR2 FQNEAQ. CDR3 size: 14 residues. The CDR3 loop is CASVPGQTTGELFF. In DNA form, the CDR3 reads TGTGCCAGCGTACCGGGACAGACTACCGGGGAGCTGTTTTTT.

This rearrangement joins TRBV16 to TRBJ1-2; TRBD1 might be the D (5 bases). Germline-derived CDR1 and CDR2 are KGHSY and FQNENV. The CDR3 contains 14 residues. The ends were cut back, 4 bases at V and 3 bases at J, with 12 bases in the middle. For the CDR3, the DNA is TGTGCCAGCAGCCGCCAGACAGCCTACTATGGCTACACCTTC. Encoded protein: CASSRQTAYYGYTF.

The chain employs TRBV7-2 and TRBJ1-1; D gene ambiguous. CDR3 length: 15 residues. With 1 base removed from V and 4 bases from J, the gap between germline ends came to 13 bases. Germline V CDR1 and CDR2: SGHTA, FQGNSA. CDR3 coding DNA: TGTGCCAGCAGCTTAGTGGCAGGATCCATCACTGAAGCTTTCTTT. Translation gives CASSLVAGSITEAFF.

This chain links TRBV28 with TRBJ1-2; no reliable D call. The germline CDR1 and CDR2 sequences are MDHEN and SYDVKM. Between the trimmed V and J ends, which lost 3 bases and 2 bases, there was a span of 7 bases. The CDR3 sequence is 13 residues long. In DNA, the CDR3 is TGTGCCAGCAGTTTCACGGGAAACTATGGCTACACCTTC. Its translation: CASSFTGNYGYTF.

The rearrangement joins TRBV25-1 to TRBJ1-1; D is unresolved. Germline V gene data show CDR1 as MGHDK and CDR2 as SYGVNS. The CDR3 runs to 18 residues. Trimming left V 2 bases short and J 1 base short, with 20 bases between. The DNA of the CDR3 is TGTGCCAGCAGTGAAACGTTTACCAGGCAAATTCGGAACACTGAAGCTTTCTTT. Residues: CASSETFTRQIRNTEAFF.

The chain joins TRBV19 to TRBJ2-7; a weak D match, TRBD1 (5 bases). Germline V CDR1 and CDR2: LNHDA, SQIVND (reference sequence). The ends were cut back, 0 bases at V and 4 bases at J, with 7 bases in the middle. CDR3 length: 13 amino acids. CDR3 sequence: CASSIDREYEQYF. DNA of the CDR3: TGTGCCAGTAGTATAGACAGGGAATACGAGCAGTACTTC.

The rearrangement joins TRBV6-2 or TRBV6-3 to TRBJ2-7, with TRBD2 as a possible D gene (6 bases). Germline loops: CDR1 MNHEY, CDR2 SVGEGT. Between the trimmed V and J ends, which lost 6 bases and 3 bases, there was a span of 12 bases. CDR3 length: 13 residues. CDR3 bases: TGTGCCAGCAGCTTCGGGACTTACTACGAGCAGTACTTC. Its translation is CASSFGTYYEQYF.

This clone was seen a few times. This rearrangement joins TRBV7-9 to TRBJ1-2, with 10 positions matching TRBD1. Germline CDR1 and CDR2: SEHNR and FQNEAQ (reference sequence). The CDR3 has 14 amino acids. V trimming: 5 bases; J trimming: 7 bases; junction bases outside the gene matches: 7. CDR3 residues: CASSVGQGDPGYTF. CDR3 nucleotide sequence: TGTGCCAGCAGCGTAGGACAGGGGGACCCTGGCTACACCTTC.

The chain joins TRBV11-2 to TRBJ2-3; 8 bases fit TRBD2. This CDR3 is built from 14 residues. Germline-derived CDR1 and CDR2 are SGHAT and FQNNGV. J lost 6 bases, V lost 5 bases, and 7 bases had no gene match. The CDR3: CASSPSGGADTQYF. CDR3 DNA: TGTGCCAGCAGCCCTTCCGGGGGGGCGGATACGCAGTATTTT.

This clone was seen just once. The rearrangement joins TRBV7-4 to TRBJ1-3; D ambiguous. The germline V gene has CDR1 SGHVT and CDR2 SQSDAQ. This CDR3 has 20 amino acids. The V gene lost 0 bases and the J gene lost 5 bases, with 26 bases spanning the gap. CDR3 protein: CASSLATRPRGFYGRNTIYF. The CDR3 DNA reads as TGTGCCAGCAGCTTAGCCACGCGGCCGAGAGGTTTTTATGGCCGAAACACCATATATTTT.

CDR3 region: CASSYRGTEAFF. The CDR3 DNA sequence: TGTGCCAGCAGCTACAGGGGAACTGAAGCTTTCTTT. This chain joins TRBV7-9 and TRBJ1-1, with TRBD1 matching over 7 bases. With V trimmed by 4 bases and J by 5 bases, 1 base remained unmatched. Germline CDR1 is SEHNR and CDR2 is FQNEAQ (reference sequence). This CDR3 comprises 12 residues.